Here is one TCR beta chain with its context. This specimen belongs to a study of blood T cell repertoires in COVID-19. TCRdb's table, derived via immunoSEQ multiplex PCR, lists solely in-frame clones and lacks some. The repertoire holds roughly 280,000 clones, with approximately 86% as singletons. The CDR3 is made up of 15 amino acids. The germline CDR1 and CDR2 sequences are SQVTM and ANQGSEA. V dropped 3 bases and J dropped 1 base, with 13 bases sitting between them. The genes are TRBV29-1 and TRBJ1-5, with D possibly being TRBD1 (5 bases). The source of this sequence is a woman aged 55-69 years with COVID-19, enrolled during active disease. The sample consisted of peripheral blood. The CDR3, as DNA: TGCAGCGTTGACCGTACAGGAATGAGCAATCAGCCCCAGCATTTT. This encodes CSVDRTGMSNQPQHF. Using reference TRBV29-1 and TRBJ1-5 for the parts outside the CDR3, the full variable domain is SAVISQKPSRDICQRGTSLTIQCQVDSQVTMMFWYRQQPGQSLTLIATANQGSEATYESGFVIDKFPISRPNLTFSTLTVSNMSPEDSSIYLCSVDRTGMSNQPQHFGDGTRLSIL.